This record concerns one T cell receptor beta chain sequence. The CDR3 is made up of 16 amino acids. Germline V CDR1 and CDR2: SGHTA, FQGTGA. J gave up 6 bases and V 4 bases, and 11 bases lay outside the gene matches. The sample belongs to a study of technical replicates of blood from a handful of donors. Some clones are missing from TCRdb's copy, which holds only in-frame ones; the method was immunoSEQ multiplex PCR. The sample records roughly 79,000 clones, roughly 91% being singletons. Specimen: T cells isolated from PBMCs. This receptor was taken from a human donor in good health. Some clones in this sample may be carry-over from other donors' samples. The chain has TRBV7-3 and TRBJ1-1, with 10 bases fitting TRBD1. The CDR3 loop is CASSSSPRGTGAEAFF. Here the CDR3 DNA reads TGTGCCAGCAGCTCCTCCCCGAGGGGGACAGGGGCTGAAGCTTTCTTT.